These 23 T cell receptor beta chains share one sample of origin, sequenced in a study of cytomegalovirus exposure and HLA in healthy donors. Primers included in the PCR were 60 Vbeta and 13 Jbeta primers. Sequenced by immunoSEQ multiplex PCR; TCRdb stores in-frame clones only, minus some. Of fewer than 200,000 clones detected, around 84% appear once; the ten largest clones hold around 1.2%. The sequenced sample consisted of PBMCs. The source is a girl aged 2 to 10 in good health and CMV-seropositive.

The sample holds one count of this clone. The gene calls are TRBV10-3 and TRBJ2-7; 8 bases are shared with TRBD2. The germline V gene has CDR1 ENHRY and CDR2 SYGVKD. The V segment lost 7 bases and the J segment 2 bases; nucleotides outside the gene matches: 7. CDR3 size: 14 residues. The DNA of the CDR3 is TGTGCCATCACGCCAAGCGGGGGAGCCTACGAGCAGTACTTC. It specifies CAITPSGGAYEQYF.

V usage is TRBV19 and J usage is TRBJ2-3, with D perhaps matching TRBD2 (5 bases). The length of the CDR3 is 15 residues. Germline-derived CDR1 and CDR2 are LNHDA and SQIVND (reference sequence). V lost 5 bases, J lost 2 bases, and 14 bases lay in between. CDR3 coding DNA: TGTGCCAGTAGTTCAATGGACCGGGACACAGATACGCAGTATTTT. This sequence encodes CASSSMDRDTDTQYF.

The chain carries TRBV7-8 and TRBJ2-3, with 7 bases fitting TRBD2. The trim removed 1 base at V and 1 base at J, leaving 2 bases unmatched. The CDR3 loop spans 15 amino acids. Germline lookup yields CDR1 SGHVS and CDR2 FQNEAQ. CDR3 protein: CASSLDAGGTDTQYF. CDR3 bases: TGTGCCAGCAGCTTAGATGCGGGGGGCACAGATACGCAGTATTTT.

This clone was detected once. The V call is TRBV4-2, the J call TRBJ2-1; 12 bases are shared with TRBD2. V gave up 4 bases and J gave up 5 bases; unmatched junction bases: 6. The germline V gene encodes CDR1 LGHNA and CDR2 YNFKEQ. The CDR3 spans 16 residues. The chain's CDR3 is CASSLFLAGGHNEQFF. The CDR3 DNA reads TGTGCCAGCAGCCTCTTCCTAGCGGGGGGGCACAATGAGCAGTTCTTC.

The CDR3: CATSRGALGLGGKNEKLFF. As DNA, the CDR3 is TGTGCCACCAGCAGAGGAGCGTTAGGGTTAGGGGGAAAAAATGAAAAACTGTTTTTT. This rearrangement joins TRBV15 to TRBJ1-4; a weak D match, TRBD1 (6 bases). Trimming pared 1 base from V and 5 bases from J, leaving 23 bases between. Germline values: CDR1 LNHNV, CDR2 YYDKDF (reference sequence). This CDR3 contains 19 residues.

The chain links TRBV30 to TRBJ1-2; no firm D call. Trimming shortened V by 0 bases and J by 7 bases, and 21 bases separated the two germline ends. The CDR3 contains 16 residues. Germline-derived CDR1 and CDR2 are GTSNPN and SVGIG (reference sequence). The CDR3 region has the DNA TGTGCCTGGAGTGTACGTGGGTTGGTAGCGGTGAGTGGCTACACCTTC. It is translated as CAWSVRGLVAVSGYTF.

The chain couples TRBV7-8 to TRBJ2-1; 11 nucleotides align to TRBD2. V was pared by 5 bases and J by 7 bases, with 4 bases of the junction left unmatched. This CDR3 contains 14 residues. Germline CDR1 and CDR2: SGHVS and FQNEAQ. The CDR3 coding sequence is TGTGCCAGCAGCGTCATAGCGGGGGGGAATGAGCAGTTCTTC. It yields the protein CASSVIAGGNEQFF.

The V call is TRBV7-3, the J call TRBJ2-1; 13 bases align to TRBD2. This CDR3 comprises 16 residues. V dropped 3 bases and J dropped 10; count of bases not matched to a gene: 9. The germline gives CDR1 SGHTA, CDR2 FQGTGA. CDR3 in amino acids: CASSFRGTSGIGEQFF. The CDR3 DNA reads as TGTGCCAGCAGCTTTCGTGGGACTAGCGGGATTGGCGAGCAGTTCTTC.

CDR3 in amino acids: CASQVGTGFQETQYF. The CDR3 DNA sequence: TGTGCCAGCCAGGTGGGGACAGGGTTCCAAGAGACCCAGTACTTC. The rearrangement joins TRBV6-1 to TRBJ2-5; 9 bases fit TRBD1. CDR3 length equals 15 residues. The V gene's germline CDR1 is MNHNS and CDR2 SASEGT. Unmatched junction bases numbered 8, after V lost 8 bases and J lost 1 base.

CDR3 in DNA: TGTGCCAGCAGTTACGGTCAGATCCCCCGTAGCTACACCTTC. Its protein is CASSYGQIPRSYTF. The chain couples TRBV6-5 to TRBJ1-2, with no clear D. Per the germline V gene, CDR1 is MNHEY and CDR2 is SVGAGI. The ends were cut back, 2 bases at V and 9 bases at J, with 16 bases in the middle. The CDR3 has 14 residues.

The V and J genes are TRBV9 and TRBJ1-1, with 8 bases lining up with TRBD1. Unmatched junction bases numbered 6, after V lost 2 bases and J lost 6 bases. Germline lookup yields CDR1 SGDLS and CDR2 YYNGEE. The CDR3 sequence is 14 residues long. CDR3 loop: CASSVGQGGAEAFF. In DNA form, the CDR3 reads TGTGCCAGCAGCGTCGGACAGGGCGGCGCTGAAGCTTTCTTT.

The chain uses TRBV5-1 and TRBJ1-1, with 8 bases lining up with TRBD1. Germline CDR1 is SGHRS and CDR2 is YFSETQ. V shed 2 bases and J 1 base; nucleotides not matched to a gene: 7. The CDR3 covers 16 residues. This CDR3 is CASSFNPQGENTEAFF. CDR3 bases: TGCGCCAGCAGCTTTAATCCACAGGGGGAGAACACTGAAGCTTTCTTT.

The V call is TRBV5-4, the J call TRBJ2-3; D might be TRBD1 (6 bases). Trimming pared 4 bases from V and 2 bases from J, leaving 17 bases between. Germline CDR1 and CDR2: SGHNT and YYREEE (reference sequence). This CDR3 has 16 amino acids. CDR3 DNA sequence: TGTGCCAGCAGCCCCTTCCCTGGACAGAACACAGATACGCAGTATTTT. This sequence encodes CASSPFPGQNTDTQYF.

V and J are TRBV7-6 and TRBJ2-6; D remains unclear. Germline-derived CDR1 and CDR2 are SGHVS and FNYEAQ. The CDR3 covers 17 residues. Trimming shortened V by 2 bases and J by 0 bases, and 11 bases separated the two germline ends. Here the CDR3 DNA reads TGTGCCAGCAGCTTATACACAGAATACTCTGGGGCCAACGTCCTGACTTTC. This encodes CASSLYTEYSGANVLTF.

This rearrangement joins TRBV5-4 to TRBJ2-3, with TRBD2 as a possible D gene (5 bases). V lost 3 bases and J lost 1, with 18 bases in between. The CDR3 spans 17 residues. From germline, CDR1 is SGHNT and CDR2 YYREEE (reference sequence). Here the CDR3 DNA reads TGTGCCAGCAGCTACCCGACCTCCGCCGGGGGCACAGATACGCAGTATTTT. This encodes CASSYPTSAGGTDTQYF.

V usage is TRBV27 and J usage is TRBJ1-6; D gene unclear. This CDR3 comprises 12 residues. V shed 3 bases and J shed 9 bases, with 6 bases lying between them. Germline V lookup: CDR1 MNHEY, CDR2 SMNVEV (reference sequence). The CDR3 DNA sequence: TGTGCCAGCAGTTTCGAGAGTTCACCCCTCCACTTT. It is translated as CASSFESSPLHF.

The chain is built from TRBV7-9 and TRBJ1-2; 10 nucleotides match TRBD1. The germline gives CDR1 SEHNR, CDR2 FQNEAQ (reference sequence). CDR3 length: 13 amino acids. The V segment lost 1 base and the J segment 8 bases; nucleotides outside the gene matches: 1. CDR3 DNA: TGTGCCAGCAGCTTAGGGGACAGGGGCGGCTACACCTTC. This codes for CASSLGDRGGYTF.

This chain connects TRBV19 to TRBJ2-7, with 9 bases identical to TRBD2. Germline V gene lookup returns CDR1 LNHDA and CDR2 SQIVND (reference sequence). The V gene end was trimmed by 4 bases and the J gene end by 2 bases; junction bases not matched to a gene: 15. This CDR3 comprises 18 residues. The CDR3 region is CASSTPPTTSGLTYEQYF. In nucleotides, the CDR3 is TGTGCCAGTAGTACGCCCCCCACGACTAGCGGTCTCACCTACGAGCAGTACTTC.

The chain employs TRBV29-1 and TRBJ2-5, with 7 bases identical to TRBD2. Looked up from germline, CDR1 is SQVTM and CDR2 is ANQGSEA. This CDR3 comprises 13 residues. V lost 6 bases and J lost 4; bases outside the gene matches: 8. CDR3 region: CSVDKTSPETQYF. CDR3 nucleotides: TGCAGCGTCGATAAGACTAGCCCAGAGACCCAGTACTTC. Filled out from reference TRBV29-1 and TRBJ2-5, the complete variable domain reads SAVISQKPSRDICQRGTSLTIQCQVDSQVTMMFWYRQQPGQSLTLIATANQGSEATYESGFVIDKFPISRPNLTFSTLTVSNMSPEDSSIYLCSVDKTSPETQYFGPGTRLLVL.

This chain joins TRBV9 and TRBJ2-1; TRBD2 aligns across 9 bases. Trimming at V came to 0 bases and at J to 4 bases, leaving 2 bases not matched to a gene. CDR3 length: 15 residues. Germline V lookup: CDR1 SGDLS, CDR2 YYNGEE. The DNA of the CDR3 is TGTGCCAGCAGCGTAGCTGCGGGGGGGTACAATGAGCAGTTCTTC. Translated: CASSVAAGGYNEQFF.

J is TRBJ2-7 and V is TRBV2, with D tentatively TRBD1 (5 bases). Trimming took off 6 bases at V and 4 bases at J, with 10 bases between the two ends. This CDR3 region has 12 residues. The V gene's germline CDR1 is SNHLY and CDR2 FYNNEI. DNA of the CDR3: TGTGCCAGCAGCGTAGACAGATACGAGCAGTACTTC. Translating gives CASSVDRYEQYF.

This clone came up a few times. The V call is TRBV5-6, the J call TRBJ2-1; 10 bases map to TRBD1. Trimming removed 0 bases from V and 9 bases from J; junction bases left unmatched: 9. The CDR3 has 16 residues. Germline V CDR1 and CDR2: SGHDT, YYEEEE. The CDR3 DNA reads TGTGCCAGCAGCTTGGCCTACGGGACAGGGGTGGGTGAGCAGTTCTTC. Translation: CASSLAYGTGVGEQFF. Full variable domain (outside the CDR3, taken from reference TRBV5-6 and TRBJ2-1): DAGVTQSPTHLIKTRGQQVTLRCSPKSGHDTVSWYQQALGQGPQFIFQYYEEEERQRGNFPDRFSGHQFPNYSSELNVNALLLGDSALYLCASSLAYGTGVGEQFFGPGTRLTVL.

The rearrangement uses TRBV5-1 and TRBJ2-1; TRBD2 is a possible D gene (5 bases). The V and J ends lost 1 base and 8 bases respectively, with 16 bases between them. This CDR3 has 15 amino acids. Germline values: CDR1 SGHRS, CDR2 YFSETQ. The CDR3 is CASSLTGGPFHEQFF. CDR3 nucleotide sequence: TGCGCCAGCAGCTTGACGGGCGGGCCCTTCCATGAGCAGTTCTTC.